A single sample is the source of the 30 T cell receptor beta chains below, sequenced in a study of blood T cell repertoires in COVID-19. Sequencing used immunoSEQ multiplex PCR; TCRdb keeps in-frame clones, though not all of them. The data show hundreds of thousands of clones, about 89% seen once. The sequencing sample was made of peripheral blood. The receptors originated from a man aged 40-49 years with acute or convalescent COVID-19.

The chain uses TRBV27 and TRBJ2-2; 9 bases are shared with TRBD2. This CDR3 is 16 amino acids long. The junction had 11 bases not matched to a gene; V was cut back by 5 bases and J by 7 bases. CDR1 is MNHEY, CDR2 SMNVEV, per germline (reference sequence). CDR3 sequence reads: CASSLLRGGGNGELFF. The DNA of the CDR3 is TGTGCCAGCAGTCTGTTGCGGGGGGGCGGAAACGGGGAGCTGTTTTTT.

The CDR3 protein is CASSFLQGGGYTF. For the CDR3, the DNA is TGTGCCAGCAGTTTTCTGCAGGGAGGTGGCTACACCTTC. This chain uses TRBV12-3 or TRBV12-4 with TRBJ1-2, with D maybe TRBD1 (5 bases). The CDR3 contains 13 residues. The V end was cut by 3 bases, the J end by 7 bases, with 12 bases between.

This sequence joins TRBV3-1 (or the pseudogene TRBV3-2) and TRBJ1-4; D unclear. The CDR3 runs to 15 residues. Germline CDR1 LGHDT, CDR2 YNNKEL (reference sequence). Between the trimmed V and J ends, which lost 4 bases and 8 bases, there was a span of 17 bases. The CDR3 sequence is CASSPNLDLGEKLFF. The CDR3 nucleotides read TGTGCCAGCAGCCCGAATCTGGACTTGGGGGAAAAACTGTTTTTT.

The V call is TRBV18, the J call TRBJ1-1; 7 bases are a match to TRBD1. With V trimmed by 3 bases and J by 5 bases, 12 bases remained unmatched. Germline CDR1 is KGHSH and CDR2 is LQKENI. The CDR3 contains 16 residues. The CDR3 is CASSPVRTGRSTEAFF. The CDR3 DNA sequence: TGTGCCAGCTCACCCGTACGGACAGGACGGTCGACTGAAGCTTTCTTT.

The chain links TRBV5-6 to TRBJ2-3, with D maybe TRBD2 (5 bases). The germline V gene encodes CDR1 SGHDT and CDR2 YYEEEE. The CDR3 is made up of 17 amino acids. The V gene lost 4 bases and the J gene lost 6 bases, with 24 bases spanning the gap. The CDR3 DNA reads as TGTGCCAGCAGCGAACTCTCCCGGGTCCGGAGGTGGGATACGCAGTATTTT. This encodes CASSELSRVRRWDTQYF.

The chain links TRBV27 to TRBJ1-1; TRBD1 might be the D (6 bases). Germline CDR1 and CDR2: MNHEY and SMNVEV (reference sequence). V was clipped by 2 bases and J by 4 bases, with 14 bases between them. The length of the CDR3 is 15 residues. The DNA for the CDR3 is TGTGCCAGCAGTTTAGGGGCAGGGGAAGCCACTGAAGCTTTCTTT. Amino acid sequence: CASSLGAGEATEAFF.

This chain uses TRBV19 with TRBJ1-1; D unresolved. Germline loops: CDR1 LNHDA, CDR2 SQIVND (reference sequence). Trimming took 0 bases from V and 11 from J, leaving 13 bases between them. This CDR3 is built from 13 residues. The CDR3 DNA reads TGTGCCAGTAGTATAGATGCCTCGTTAGTGGCTTTCTTT. It codes for CASSIDASLVAFF.

CDR3 coding DNA: TGTGCCAGCAGCCTCAGAAGGGGCAAAGGCACTGAAGCTTTCTTT. It yields the protein CASSLRRGKGTEAFF. V is TRBV5-6 and J is TRBJ1-1, with D possibly TRBD1 on 5 matching bases. Between the trimmed V and J ends, which lost 4 bases and 4 bases, there was a span of 17 bases. The CDR3 runs 15 residues. The V gene's germline CDR1 is SGHDT and CDR2 YYEEEE. Full variable domain (remainder filled in from reference TRBV5-6 and TRBJ1-1): DAGVTQSPTHLIKTRGQQVTLRCSPKSGHDTVSWYQQALGQGPQFIFQYYEEEERQRGNFPDRFSGHQFPNYSSELNVNALLLGDSALYLCASSLRRGKGTEAFFGQGTRLTVV.

This clone turned up a few times. V usage is TRBV2 and J usage is TRBJ2-3; D might be TRBD2 (6 bases). The germline V gene encodes CDR1 SNHLY and CDR2 FYNNEI. The CDR3 has 17 residues. V lost 7 bases, J lost 2 bases, and 22 bases lay in between. CDR3 in DNA: TGTGCCAGCACCCGTGGCCTAGCGCGGTCTTACACAGATACGCAGTATTTT. Its translation is CASTRGLARSYTDTQYF.

The chain recombines TRBV2 with TRBJ2-5; 8 bases fit TRBD2. J gave up 3 bases and V 7 bases, and 13 bases lay outside the gene matches. The length of the CDR3 is 16 residues. Germline assignment: CDR1 SNHLY and CDR2 FYNNEI. CDR3 coding DNA: TGTGCCAGCACCCTATCGCTCCCGGGAGGGGAAGAGACCCAGTACTTC. As protein: CASTLSLPGGEETQYF.

V is TRBV6-5 and J is TRBJ1-1; D may be TRBD1 (6 bases). V shed 6 bases and J shed 0 bases, with 8 bases lying between them. Germline loops: CDR1 MNHEY, CDR2 SVGAGI. This CDR3 is 13 amino acids long. In nucleotides, the CDR3 is TGTGCCAGCAGCGGACAGCTGAACACTGAAGCTTTCTTT. This encodes CASSGQLNTEAFF.

This sequence joins TRBV5-8 and TRBJ1-3, with a tentative D call TRBD1 (6 bases). The CDR3 sequence is 16 residues long. With 0 bases removed from V and 0 bases from J, the gap between germline ends came to 10 bases. CDR1 and CDR2 (germline): SGHTS, YDEGEE. The DNA of the CDR3 is TGTGCCAGCAGCTTGGGGGGGCAGCACTCTGGAAACACCATATATTTT. Translation: CASSLGGQHSGNTIYF.

In this sample, this clone turned up once. The V call is TRBV12-3 or TRBV12-4, the J call TRBJ1-1; D might be TRBD1 (5 bases). V was clipped by 7 bases and J by 1 base, with 10 bases between them. The CDR3 is made up of 13 amino acids. CDR3 loop: CASTSGGNTEAFF. CDR3 bases: TGTGCCAGCACCTCGGGGGGGAACACTGAAGCTTTCTTT.

This clone was seen once. V usage is TRBV19 and J usage is TRBJ1-5, with a possible D match to TRBD1 (5 bases). Germline CDR1 LNHDA, CDR2 SQIVND (reference sequence). The V gene lost 5 bases and the J gene lost 4 bases, with 24 bases spanning the gap. This CDR3 spans 18 amino acids. The CDR3 bases are TGTGCCAGTAGTCCCCCAGGGAGGAGGGGTAAGGGGAATCAGCCCCAGCATTTT. Protein sequence: CASSPPGRRGKGNQPQHF.

CDR3: CASFRQGPTNGYTF. In DNA, the CDR3 is TGTGCCAGCTTTAGACAGGGCCCTACGAATGGCTACACCTTC. V usage is TRBV2 and J usage is TRBJ1-2; TRBD1 matches 7 bases. This CDR3 has 14 amino acids. V dropped 8 bases and J dropped 6; count of bases not matched to a gene: 12. Germline loops: CDR1 SNHLY, CDR2 FYNNEI.

The chain couples TRBV5-1 to TRBJ1-4, with 9 bases matching TRBD1. The CDR3 contains 18 residues. V lost 4 bases and J lost 5; bases outside the gene matches: 15. Germline V CDR1 and CDR2: SGHRS, YFSETQ. The CDR3 sequence is CASSPYSLTGGANEKLFF. The DNA for the CDR3 is TGCGCCAGCAGCCCTTACTCGCTTACAGGGGGCGCCAATGAAAAACTGTTTTTT.

The chain is built from TRBV19 and TRBJ1-6, with TRBD1 identical over 7 bases. Germline-derived CDR1 and CDR2 are LNHDA and SQIVND (reference sequence). This CDR3 region has 15 residues. V lost 7 bases, J lost 6 bases, and 9 bases stayed unmatched. The CDR3 protein is CASTATGSSNSPLHF. DNA for the CDR3: TGTGCCAGTACCGCGACAGGGAGTAGTAATTCACCCCTCCACTTT.

The chain carries TRBV7-2 and TRBJ2-1, with 7 nucleotides matching TRBD2. The junction had 10 bases not matched to a gene; V was cut back by 5 bases and J by 6 bases. CDR1 is SGHTA, CDR2 FQGNSA, per germline. The CDR3 is made up of 15 amino acids. The CDR3 reads CASSQGLTRGNEQFF. The CDR3 nucleotides are TGTGCCAGCAGCCAGGGACTAACGAGGGGCAATGAGCAGTTCTTC.

V usage is TRBV19 and J usage is TRBJ2-7, with unresolved D. Germline-derived CDR1 and CDR2 are LNHDA and SQIVND (reference sequence). V dropped 6 bases and J dropped 0 bases, with 9 bases sitting between them. The CDR3 has 13 residues. The chain's CDR3 is CASSLRVSYEQYF. The CDR3 region has the DNA TGTGCCAGTAGCCTTCGGGTCTCCTACGAGCAGTACTTC.

The CDR3 loop reads CASRTPSTAYQETQYF. DNA of the CDR3: TGTGCCAGCAGAACCCCATCGACAGCGTACCAAGAGACCCAGTACTTC. The rearrangement links TRBV28 to TRBJ2-5, with D possibly being TRBD1 (5 bases). CDR3 length: 16 residues. Germline V gene data show CDR1 as MDHEN and CDR2 as SYDVKM. V was pared by 6 bases and J by 0 bases, with 17 bases between.

In nucleotides, the CDR3 is TGTGCCAGCAGCTTCCGGCCGATTGCCAGGGATTCACCCCTCCACTTT. It translates to CASSFRPIARDSPLHF. V usage is TRBV7-2 and J usage is TRBJ1-6, with a tentative D call TRBD1 (5 bases). The CDR3 loop spans 16 amino acids. V was cut by 3 bases and J by 8 bases, with 17 bases left in between. The germline V gene encodes CDR1 SGHTA and CDR2 FQGNSA.

The CDR3 spells CASSAPGGKGNTIYF. The CDR3 bases are TGTGCCAGCAGTGCCCCAGGGGGGAAGGGAAACACCATATATTTT. This chain links TRBV5-4 with TRBJ1-3, with 7 bases matching TRBD1. Germline trimming cut 5 bases from V and 4 bases from J; bases unmatched to any gene: 9. This CDR3 contains 15 residues. Germline CDR1 is SGHNT and CDR2 is YYREEE (reference sequence).

The chain recombines TRBV11-3 with TRBJ2-7; D might be TRBD1 (6 bases). This CDR3 is built from 15 residues. Germline CDR1 SGHNT, CDR2 YENEEA. The V gene lost 5 bases and the J gene lost 3 bases, with 17 bases spanning the gap. The CDR3 region is CASSPRADRYYEQYF. CDR3 DNA: TGTGCCAGCAGCCCCCGTGCGGACAGATACTACGAGCAGTACTTC.

The chain links TRBV5-6 to TRBJ1-6, with TRBD1 identical over 10 bases. CDR1 and CDR2 from the germline V gene are SGHDT and YYEEEE. The CDR3 totals 17 residues. V was pared by 0 bases and J by 7 bases, with 7 bases of the junction left unmatched. The DNA for the CDR3 is TGTGCCAGCAGCTTGGGACCGGGACAGGGGAGAAATTCACCCCTCCACTTT. The encoded protein is CASSLGPGQGRNSPLHF.

The chain joins TRBV14 to TRBJ2-3; 9 bases fit TRBD2. From germline, CDR1 is SGHDN and CDR2 FVKESK. Germline trimming cut 1 base from V and 5 bases from J; bases unmatched to any gene: 10. The CDR3 runs 17 residues. The CDR3 reads CASSQAGRGGFRDTQYF. DNA for the CDR3: TGTGCCAGCAGCCAAGCGGGGCGGGGGGGCTTCAGAGATACGCAGTATTTT.

The rearrangement links TRBV21-1 to TRBJ1-3. TRBV21-1 is described as a pseudogene. This CDR3 has 16 amino acids. CDR3 loop: CASSKVEGYSGNTIYF. As DNA, the CDR3 is TGTGCCAGCAGCAAAGTAGAGGGATACTCTGGAAACACCATATATTTT.

The chain couples TRBV24-1 to TRBJ1-4; D might be TRBD1 (5 bases). The CDR3 covers 14 residues. CDR1 is KGHDR, CDR2 SFDVKD, per germline. Trimming stripped 4 bases from V and 1 base from J, with 6 bases between. The CDR3 sequence: CATSDGGTNEKLFF. DNA of the CDR3: TGTGCCACCAGTGACGGGGGAACTAATGAAAAACTGTTTTTT.

This clone showed up just once. The junction does not match germline at one end; this may be a read error. This sequence joins TRBV11-2 and TRBJ2-7, with TRBD2 as a possible D gene (5 bases). The CDR3 has 12 amino acids. Germline loops: CDR1 SGHAT, CDR2 FQNNGV. The CDR3 coding sequence is TGTGCCAGCAGCTTAGCGCAACGAGGAGCGGACTTC. Its protein is CASSLAQRGADF.

The chain has TRBV30 and TRBJ2-7; weak D call: TRBD1 (5 bases). Looked up from germline, CDR1 is GTSNPN and CDR2 is SVGIG (reference sequence). The CDR3 runs to 16 residues. Deletions cut 2 bases from V and 0 bases from J, with 17 bases between. CDR3: CAWSWFGARDSYEQYF. CDR3 nucleotides: TGTGCCTGGAGTTGGTTTGGGGCCAGGGACTCCTACGAGCAGTACTTC.

This rearrangement joins TRBV2 to TRBJ2-7; maybe TRBD2 (5 bases). The CDR3 spans 13 residues. CDR1 is SNHLY and CDR2 is FYNNEI in the germline V gene. Trimming shortened V by 7 bases and J by 2 bases, and 12 bases separated the two germline ends. The CDR3 DNA reads as TGTGCCAGCACGGCGGGCCCAACCTACGAGCAGTACTTC. It yields the protein CASTAGPTYEQYF.